Described below is a single T cell receptor beta chain sequence and its context. Its antigen is undetermined. Some clones are missing from TCRdb's copy, which holds only in-frame ones; the method was immunoSEQ multiplex PCR. The sample contains 15,000 to 20,000 clones, around 75% of which appear only once. Tumor tissue was taken before any definitive surgery or chemotherapy was given. This sample was taken from a study of high-grade serous ovarian cancer treatment subgroups. Study-level points and caveats: Higher neoantigen levels went with greater TCR clonal relatedness.

The CDR3 is made up of 20 amino acids. Germline assignment: CDR1 LNHDA and CDR2 SQIVND (reference sequence). V was pared by 0 bases and J by 1 base, with 22 bases between. J is TRBJ1-5 and V is TRBV19, with D tentatively TRBD1 (5 bases). The TCR sequence derives from a human donor with high-grade serous ovarian cancer. Sequenced: tumor tissue. The CDR3 here is CASSIEGGAGLYVSNQPQHF. The CDR3 coding sequence is TGTGCCAGTAGTATAGAAGGAGGGGCAGGGCTCTATGTAAGCAATCAGCCCCAGCATTTT.